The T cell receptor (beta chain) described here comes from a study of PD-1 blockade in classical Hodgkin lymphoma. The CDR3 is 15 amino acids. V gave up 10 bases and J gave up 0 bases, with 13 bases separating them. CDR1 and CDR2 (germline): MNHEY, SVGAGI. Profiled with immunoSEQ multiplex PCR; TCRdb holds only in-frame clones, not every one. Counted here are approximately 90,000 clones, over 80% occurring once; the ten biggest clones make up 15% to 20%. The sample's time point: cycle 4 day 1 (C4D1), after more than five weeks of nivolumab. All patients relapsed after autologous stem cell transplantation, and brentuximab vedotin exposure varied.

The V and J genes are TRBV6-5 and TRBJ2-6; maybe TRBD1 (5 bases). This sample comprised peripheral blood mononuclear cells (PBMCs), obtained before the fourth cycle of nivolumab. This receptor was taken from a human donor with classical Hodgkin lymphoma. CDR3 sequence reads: CATRTRGSGANVLTF. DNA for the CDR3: TGTGCCACCCGAACAAGGGGCTCTGGGGCCAACGTCCTGACTTTC.